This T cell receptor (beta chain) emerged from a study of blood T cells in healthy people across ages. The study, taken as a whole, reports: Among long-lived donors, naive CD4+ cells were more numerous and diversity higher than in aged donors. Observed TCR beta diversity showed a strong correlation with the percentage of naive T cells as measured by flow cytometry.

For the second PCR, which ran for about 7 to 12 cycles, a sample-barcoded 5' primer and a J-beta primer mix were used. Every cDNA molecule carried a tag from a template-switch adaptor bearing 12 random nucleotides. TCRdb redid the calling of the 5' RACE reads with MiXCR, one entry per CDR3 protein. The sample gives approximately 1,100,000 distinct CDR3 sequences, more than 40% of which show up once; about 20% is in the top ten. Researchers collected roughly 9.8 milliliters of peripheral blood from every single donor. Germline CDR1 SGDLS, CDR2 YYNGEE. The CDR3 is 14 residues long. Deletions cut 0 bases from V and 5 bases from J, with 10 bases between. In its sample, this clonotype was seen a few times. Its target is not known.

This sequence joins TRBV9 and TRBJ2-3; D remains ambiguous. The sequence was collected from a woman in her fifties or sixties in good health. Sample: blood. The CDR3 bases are TGTGCCAGCAGCGTAGGAGTAGGTGGAGATACGCAGTATTTT. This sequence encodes CASSVGVGGDTQYF.